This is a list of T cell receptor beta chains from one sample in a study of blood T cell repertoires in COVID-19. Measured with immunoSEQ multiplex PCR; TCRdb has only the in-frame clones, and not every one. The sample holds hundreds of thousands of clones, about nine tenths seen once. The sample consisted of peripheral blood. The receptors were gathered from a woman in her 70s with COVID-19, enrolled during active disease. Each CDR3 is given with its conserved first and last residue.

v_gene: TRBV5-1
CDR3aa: CASSLLTGTDTQYF

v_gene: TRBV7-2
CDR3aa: CASSLGRVGYEQYF

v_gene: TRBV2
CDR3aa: CASRTGLVEAFF

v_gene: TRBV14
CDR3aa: CASSHRDNNEKLFF

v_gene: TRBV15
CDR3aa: CATSSGFHTEAFF

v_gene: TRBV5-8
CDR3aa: CASSLAYRDSPLHF

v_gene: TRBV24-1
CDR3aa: CATSDPTGANEQFF

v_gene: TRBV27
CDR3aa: CASSLRGNTFSPLHF

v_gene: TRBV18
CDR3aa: CASSPMDTLLNTEAFF

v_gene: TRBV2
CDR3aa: CASSEESSYNSPLHF

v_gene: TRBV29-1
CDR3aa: CSVEQGVQETQYF